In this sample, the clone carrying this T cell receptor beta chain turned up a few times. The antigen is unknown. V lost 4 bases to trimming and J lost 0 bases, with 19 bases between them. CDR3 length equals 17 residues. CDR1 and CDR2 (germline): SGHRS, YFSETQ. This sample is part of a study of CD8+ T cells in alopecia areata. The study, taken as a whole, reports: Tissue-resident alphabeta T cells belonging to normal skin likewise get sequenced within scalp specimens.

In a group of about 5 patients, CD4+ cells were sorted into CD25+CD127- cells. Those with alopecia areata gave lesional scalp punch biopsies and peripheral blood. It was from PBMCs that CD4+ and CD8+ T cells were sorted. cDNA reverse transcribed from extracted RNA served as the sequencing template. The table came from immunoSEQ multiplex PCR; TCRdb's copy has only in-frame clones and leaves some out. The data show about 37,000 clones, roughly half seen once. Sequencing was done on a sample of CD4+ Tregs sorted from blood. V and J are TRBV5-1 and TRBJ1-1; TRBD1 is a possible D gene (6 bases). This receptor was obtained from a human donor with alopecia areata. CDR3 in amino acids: CASSRWAGHTMNTEAFF. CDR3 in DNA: TGCGCCAGCAGCCGTTGGGCGGGACACACGATGAACACTGAAGCTTTCTTT.